The rows below give T cell receptor beta chains drawn from one sample of a study of T cell repertoires in cytomegalovirus infection. TCRdb analysed the reads with MiXCR anew, one entry per CDR3 protein. Found here are fewer than 650,000 distinct CDR3 sequences, around two fifths of them singletons; the top ten hold more than 40%. Their antigens remain unidentified. The specimen comprised cultured PBMCs, sampled from culture after CMV antigen stimulation. The receptors were gathered from a human donor in good health (CMV status not recorded). Some clones in this sample may be carry-over from other donors' samples. Each CDR3 is given with its conserved first and last residue. The D gene is left open where the match is weak. Clone size, where shown, is once, few, many, or a class for clones that have expanded.

CDR3nt: TGTGCCAGCAGCCTCACGAGCTGGGCCGCGGAAGCTTTCTTT
CDR3aa: CASSLTSWAAEAFF
abundance: -
j_gene: TRBJ1-1
d_gene: -
v_gene: TRBV11-2

CDR3nt: TGTGCCAGCAGTTTTGCCAATGAGCAGTTCTTC
CDR3aa: CASSFANEQFF
abundance: -
j_gene: TRBJ2-1
d_gene: -
v_gene: TRBV12-3/TRBV12-4

CDR3nt: TGCAGCGCCCACGGGGTGGGCAGCTCCTACGAGCAGTACTTC
CDR3aa: CSAHGVGSSYEQYF
abundance: -
j_gene: TRBJ2-7
d_gene: -
v_gene: TRBV29-1

CDR3nt: TGTGCCAGCAGGGGGGGGAGCAATCAGCCCCAGCATTTT
CDR3aa: CASRGGSNQPQHF
abundance: -
j_gene: TRBJ1-5
d_gene: -
v_gene: TRBV6-2/TRBV6-3

CDR3nt: TGTGCCAGCAGCCTTCCGGTAGCGGGGGGGGGTACGCAGTATTTT
CDR3aa: CASSLPVAGGGTQYF
abundance: -
j_gene: TRBJ2-3
d_gene: TRBD2
v_gene: TRBV5-5

CDR3nt: TGCGCCAGCAGCCAAGTAATAGCGGGCGGTGCGGCCTACAATGAGCAGTTCTTC
CDR3aa: CASSQVIAGGAAYNEQFF
abundance: -
j_gene: TRBJ2-1
d_gene: TRBD2
v_gene: TRBV4-3

CDR3nt: TGTGCCAGCAGATTGGGGGGAGGGACTTCCTACAATGAGCAGTTCTTC
CDR3aa: CASRLGGGTSYNEQFF
abundance: -
j_gene: TRBJ2-1
d_gene: TRBD2
v_gene: TRBV5-6

CDR3nt: TGCAGTGCTAGAGATGATACGGGACACTATTACAATGAGCAGTTCTTC
CDR3aa: CSARDDTGHYYNEQFF
abundance: -
j_gene: TRBJ2-1
d_gene: -
v_gene: TRBV20-1

CDR3nt: TGTGCCAGCGGGAGACTAGCGATGGATGAGCAGTTCTTC
CDR3aa: CASGRLAMDEQFF
abundance: few
j_gene: TRBJ2-1
d_gene: TRBD2
v_gene: TRBV7-9

CDR3nt: TGTGCCAGCAGTGGCGGGGACACTCACGAAAAACTGTTTTTT
CDR3aa: CASSGGDTHEKLFF
abundance: -
j_gene: TRBJ1-4
d_gene: -
v_gene: TRBV2

CDR3nt: TGTGCCAGCAGCTTAGGAGGGGGCGCTTCTGGGGCCAACGTCCTGACTTTC
CDR3aa: CASSLGGGASGANVLTF
abundance: -
j_gene: TRBJ2-6
d_gene: TRBD1
v_gene: TRBV7-9

CDR3nt: TGTGCCAGCAGTTATTCGGGGGAGGCTGAAGCTTTCTTT
CDR3aa: CASSYSGEAEAFF
abundance: few
j_gene: TRBJ1-1
d_gene: -
v_gene: TRBV6-6

CDR3nt: TGTGCCAGCAGCTTAGTAGCGGGGCTGTACAATGAGCAGTTCTTC
CDR3aa: CASSLVAGLYNEQFF
abundance: many
j_gene: TRBJ2-1
d_gene: TRBD2
v_gene: TRBV7-2

CDR3nt: TGTGCCAGCAGCTCTCGGACAGGAACAAGTGACTATGGCTACACCTTC
CDR3aa: CASSSRTGTSDYGYTF
abundance: few
j_gene: TRBJ1-2
d_gene: TRBD1
v_gene: TRBV7-8